This TCR beta chain was sequenced for a study of T cells after yellow fever vaccination. Trimming removed 2 bases at V and 3 bases at J, with 7 bases between. The germline V gene encodes CDR1 MNHEY and CDR2 SVGAGI. The CDR3 spans 13 residues. On this clonotype: No antigen is known for it.

Regarding the study as a whole: In post-booster samples, most primary-vaccination clones reappeared (under 98% CD4, around 87% CD8). Only a minor proportion of clonotypes was detected across both CD4 and CD8 compartments.

UMIs and a universal primer site were added when TCR cDNA was made by 5'RACE template switching. Using its own MiXCR run on the 5' RACE reads, TCRdb lists one record per CDR3 protein. The sample has a few hundred thousand distinct CDR3 sequences, almost 4% seen once. This chain connects TRBV6-5 to TRBJ1-2; D is possibly TRBD1 (5 bases). The TCR comes from a young man who received the YFV17D yellow fever vaccine. This specimen was PBMCs, taken 5 days after the yellow fever booster vaccination. The CDR3 protein is CASSYGADYGYTF. The CDR3 DNA reads TGTGCCAGCAGTTACGGGGCAGACTATGGCTACACCTTC.